This TCR beta chain stems from a study of control samples from healthy donors and cancer patients. Sequencing used immunoSEQ multiplex PCR; TCRdb keeps in-frame clones, though not all of them. The sample records around 120,000 clones, 88% being singletons. The V end lost 8 bases, the J end lost 0 bases, and 10 bases lay between the germline ends. This CDR3 has 13 amino acids. The chain combines TRBV12-3 or TRBV12-4 with TRBJ1-1; D remains ambiguous. The source is a woman in her seventies in good health. Sequencing was carried out using blood. The CDR3, as DNA: TGTGCCAGCGCCCGGGAAATGAACACTGAAGCTTTCTTT. Residues: CASAREMNTEAFF.